This T cell receptor (beta chain) emerged from a study of control samples from healthy donors and cancer patients. Germline V CDR1 and CDR2: SGHVS, FNYEAQ. V was cut by 2 bases and J by 6 bases, with 8 bases left in between. The CDR3 is 14 residues long. TCRdb's copy holds only in-frame clones and misses some; the assay was immunoSEQ multiplex PCR. The sample includes 90,000 or so clones, 85% seen only once; the top ten take approximately 19%. The material sequenced was blood. The genes are TRBV7-6 and TRBJ1-6; D not certain. The TCR originated in a man aged 25-40 years in good health. Here the CDR3 reads CASSLRQANSPLHF. CDR3 coding DNA: TGTGCCAGCAGCTTACGGCAGGCTAATTCACCCCTCCACTTT.